This T cell receptor beta chain appears in the sequencing data of a study of Graves' ophthalmopathy and Graves' hyperthyroidism. About the study: Blood was drawn at initial diagnosis, before any treatment.

RNA served as the template for amplifying TCR beta CDR3 regions. HTBI primers were employed in first-round RT-PCR, then a second-round multiplex PCR followed. TCRdb redid the calling of the multiplex PCR reads with MiXCR, one entry per CDR3 protein. The data hold about 380,000 distinct CDR3 sequences, with 15% observed a single time. This clonotype came up a few times. From germline, CDR1 is SNHLY and CDR2 FYNNEI. Between the trimmed V and J ends, which lost 3 bases and 3 bases, there was a span of 9 bases. The CDR3 has 14 amino acids. The V and J genes are TRBV2 and TRBJ1-5; a weak D match, TRBD1 (5 bases). Sequenced sample: peripheral blood. The sequence came from a woman in her late teens or twenties with stable Graves' hyperthyroidism. This CDR3 reads CASSDPGLNQPQHF. The CDR3 DNA follows: TGTGCCAGCAGTGATCCGGGACTCAATCAGCCCCAGCATTTT. Using reference TRBV2 and TRBJ1-5 for the parts outside the CDR3, the full variable domain is EPEVTQTPSHQVTQMGQEVILRCVPISNHLYFYWYRQILGQKVEFLVSFYNNEISEKSEIFDDQFSVERPDGSNFTLKIRSTKLEDSAMYFCASSDPGLNQPQHFGDGTRLSIL.